This TCR beta chain was sequenced during a study of shared clonotypes between healthy human individuals. Positively selected for CCR7, the CD45RO-negative cells used as naive CD8 cells excluded terminally differentiated effector memory CD45RA+ cells. Measured with immunoSEQ multiplex PCR; TCRdb has only the in-frame clones, and not every one. Of just over 2,000,000 clones in the sample, roughly 95% are singletons; the top ten hold 0.85% to 1.3%. V dropped 8 bases and J dropped 5; count of bases not matched to a gene: 11. The V gene's germline CDR1 is SGHVS and CDR2 FQNEAQ. The CDR3 is made up of 15 amino acids.

J is TRBJ2-5 and V is TRBV7-8, with 10 bases fitting TRBD2. The clonotype was recovered from a man between 18 and 29 years old in good health. Sample: naive CD8+ T cells sorted from blood. CDR3 loop: CASARSGRGRETQYF. The CDR3 bases are TGTGCCAGCGCGAGGAGCGGGAGGGGACGGGAGACCCAGTACTTC.